This is a list of T cell receptor beta chains from one sample in a study of T cells after yellow fever vaccination. One entry per CDR3 protein, called by TCRdb with MiXCR from the 5' RACE reads. The sample lists hundreds of thousands of distinct CDR3 sequences, 15% to 20% occurring once. The material sequenced was PBMCs, taken 15 days after the yellow fever booster vaccination. These TCRs come from a man aged 25 to 40 who received the YFV17D yellow fever vaccine. CDR3s include the opening cysteine and the closing phenylalanine or tryptophan. Fields, in order: clone size, V gene, J gene, D gene, CDR3 length, CDR3 DNA, CDR3 protein. D genes are given only for firm matches. Clone size appears in some rows only: once, few, many, or a class for an expanded clone.

-,TRBV2,TRBJ1-4,-,12,TGTGCCAGCGATAGACAGGATGAAAAACTGTTTTTT,CASDRQDEKLFF
few,TRBV12-3/TRBV12-4,TRBJ2-1,TRBD2,15,TGTGCCAGCAGTTCCCGACTAGCGGGGAGGGATGAGCAGTTCTTC,CASSSRLAGRDEQFF
once,TRBV13,TRBJ2-3,TRBD2,16,TGTGCCAGCGGCCTTGGACTAGCCGCTACGTTTGATACGCAGTATTTT,CASGLGLAATFDTQYF
-,TRBV5-6,TRBJ1-6,-,16,TGTGCCAGCAGCGCCGAGACAGCCTCCTATAATTCACCCCTCCACTTT,CASSAETASYNSPLHF
many,TRBV5-1,TRBJ2-3,-,13,TGCGCCAGCAGCCCAGTCCGGACAGATACGCAGTATTTT,CASSPVRTDTQYF
-,TRBV28,TRBJ2-7,-,14,TGTGCCACCTCTTGGGGGAGCGTAGTCGTGGAGCAGTACTTC,CATSWGSVVVEQYF
-,TRBV6-1,TRBJ1-2,-,15,TGTGCCAGCAGTGAACAAGGGCTACCACTCGGTGGCTACACCTTC,CASSEQGLPLGGYTF
-,TRBV7-6,TRBJ2-7,-,16,TGTGCCAGCAGCTTAGGAGAATATCGAACACCCTACGAGCAGTACTTC,CASSLGEYRTPYEQYF
many,TRBV11-2,TRBJ2-7,TRBD1,14,TGTGCCAGCAGCTTAGTTAAGGGACAGTCCGAGCAGTACTTC,CASSLVKGQSEQYF
few,TRBV20-1,TRBJ2-1,-,13,TGCAGTGCTAGCCGAAGTCGGGTTTACGAGCAGTTCTTC,CSASRSRVYEQFF
-,TRBV20-1,TRBJ1-2,-,9,TGCAGTGCTAGGGGTGGCTACACCTTC,CSARGGYTF
few,TRBV23-1,TRBJ2-5,-,14,TGCGCCAGCAGTCAATCATACAGGGAGGAGACCCAGTACTTC,CASSQSYREETQYF
few,TRBV9,TRBJ1-2,TRBD1,15,TGTGCCAGCAGCGTTGAGGGACAGGGCAGCTATGGCTACACCTTC,CASSVEGQGSYGYTF
-,TRBV28,TRBJ2-7,-,12,TGTGCCAGCAGTTCCGGCAACTACGAGCAGTACTTC,CASSSGNYEQYF
-,TRBV9,TRBJ2-5,TRBD1,15,TGTGCCAGCAGCGCGGGACAGGGGGCGCGGGAGACCCAGTACTTC,CASSAGQGARETQYF
-,TRBV5-8,TRBJ2-3,TRBD1,13,TGTGCCAGCAGCCGGACAGGGGGAGATACGCAGTATTTT,CASSRTGGDTQYF
-,TRBV20-1,TRBJ1-2,TRBD1,13,TGCAGTGCCCTGGAGGAGGGGGCCTATGGCTACACCTTC,CSALEEGAYGYTF
few,TRBV7-9,TRBJ2-5,-,12,TGTGCCATCGGAGCAGCGTCGGGGACCCAGTACTTC,CAIGAASGTQYF
few,TRBV29-1,TRBJ2-7,TRBD1,14,TGCAGCGCCACGGACAGGGGGGGATCCTACGAGCAGTACTTC,CSATDRGGSYEQYF
-,TRBV4-3,TRBJ1-4,-,17,TGCGCCAGCAGCCTCGGGGTGAGTCGGGGCGCTGGTGAAAAACTGTTTTTT,CASSLGVSRGAGEKLFF
-,TRBV21-1,TRBJ1-5,-,16,TGTGCCAGCGGGCGATTACGGACGCTTGAACATCAGCCCCAGCATTTT,CASGRLRTLEHQPQHF
few,TRBV29-1,TRBJ2-7,TRBD1,12,TGCAGCGTTAGGGACAGGGGAAACGAGCAGTACTTC,CSVRDRGNEQYF
-,TRBV9,TRBJ1-1,-,12,TGTGCCAGCAGCGCAAGGTCAGGCGAAGCTTTCTTT,CASSARSGEAFF
few,TRBV27,TRBJ2-7,-,13,TGTGCCAGCAGCTGGACGGAATCCTACGAGCAGTACTTC,CASSWTESYEQYF
-,TRBV6-1,TRBJ1-5,-,15,TGTGCCAGCAGCTCGTCAGGGAAGAGCAATCAGCCCCAGCATTTT,CASSSSGKSNQPQHF
few,TRBV3-1,TRBJ2-1,-,16,TGTGCCAGCAGCCAAGGGCTCCCGAGCTCCTACAATGAGCAGTTCTTC,CASSQGLPSSYNEQFF
once,TRBV5-6,TRBJ2-3,-,14,TGTGCCAGCAGCTCTTGGGAGGAAGCAGATACGCAGTATTTT,CASSSWEEADTQYF
-,TRBV5-1,TRBJ2-2,-,14,TGCGCCAGCAGCTCTGGTTGGGACGACGGGGAGCTGTTTTTT,CASSSGWDDGELFF
-,TRBV5-1,TRBJ2-7,TRBD2,20,TGCGCCAGCAGCTCTAGGCCCCCGGGACTAGCGGCCCGCGTCTCCTACGAGCAGTACTTC,CASSSRPPGLAARVSYEQYF
few,TRBV9,TRBJ1-1,TRBD1,13,TGTGCCAGCAATCGACAGGGGAGCACTGAAGCTTTCTTT,CASNRQGSTEAFF
few,TRBV27,TRBJ2-1,TRBD2,19,TGTGCCAGCAGTTTCCTTGGGACTAGCGGGAACCATAACTACAATGAGCAGTTCTTC,CASSFLGTSGNHNYNEQFF
-,TRBV4-2,TRBJ2-1,-,15,TGTGCCAGCAGCCACGGACAGAGCTCCTACAATGAGCAGTTCTTC,CASSHGQSSYNEQFF
-,TRBV27,TRBJ1-6,-,15,TGTGCCAGCAGCTCGCCTGGGGGCGGGAATTCACCCCTCCACTTT,CASSSPGGGNSPLHF
-,TRBV29-1,TRBJ2-7,TRBD2,11,TGCAGCGTCGATAGCGGGAAGGAGCAGTACTTC,CSVDSGKEQYF
few,TRBV29-1,TRBJ2-1,TRBD2,16,TGCAGCGTTGACCTTTCGAGGACTAGCCCTCCCAATGAGCAGTTCTTC,CSVDLSRTSPPNEQFF
-,TRBV29-1,TRBJ1-5,TRBD1,13,TGCAGCGCACAGGGGAATGGGAATCAGCCCCAGCATTTT,CSAQGNGNQPQHF
-,TRBV6-2/TRBV6-3,TRBJ2-7,TRBD2,15,TGTGCCAGCATCGGAAGACTAGCGGGAAGGTACGAGCAGTACTTC,CASIGRLAGRYEQYF
-,TRBV4-3,TRBJ2-1,TRBD2,17,TGCGCCAGCAGCCTTCTCGGGACTAGCGGGATGTACAATGAGCAGTTCTTC,CASSLLGTSGMYNEQFF
many,TRBV20-1,TRBJ2-3,-,13,TGCAGTGCTGGGTCCGGGCTTCCAGATACGCAGTATTTT,CSAGSGLPDTQYF
-,TRBV9,TRBJ2-1,TRBD2,15,TGTGCCAGCACCAGAACGGCGCGGGAGGCTAATGAGCAGTTCTTC,CASTRTAREANEQFF
-,TRBV6-2/TRBV6-3,TRBJ2-1,TRBD2,16,TGTGCCAGCAGTTACTCGACTAGCGGGAGGTTCGATGAGCAGTTCTTC,CASSYSTSGRFDEQFF
few,TRBV6-5,TRBJ2-1,-,15,TGTGCCAGCAGTTACTCAACAGGGCGCTACAATGAGCAGTTCTTC,CASSYSTGRYNEQFF
few,TRBV5-1,TRBJ2-3,TRBD2,16,TGCGCCAGCAGCTTGGCAGGGACTAGCGGGCGGGATACGCAGTATTTT,CASSLAGTSGRDTQYF
-,TRBV7-2,TRBJ2-2,TRBD2,14,TGTGCCAGCAGCTCCTTAGCGGGACCCGGGGAGCTGTTTTTT,CASSSLAGPGELFF
-,TRBV5-1,TRBJ1-2,-,15,TGCGCCAGCAGCTTGGGGGCAACCTTGCAACGAGGCTACACCTTC,CASSLGATLQRGYTF
-,TRBV7-9,TRBJ1-4,TRBD1,15,TGTGCCAGCAGCTTCGGACAGGGGATGGTCGAAAAACTGTTTTTT,CASSFGQGMVEKLFF
-,TRBV19,TRBJ2-3,TRBD2,14,TGTGCCAGTGCTAGCGGGGCTAGCACAGATACGCAGTATTTT,CASASGASTDTQYF
-,TRBV10-3,TRBJ1-2,TRBD1,14,TGTGCCATCAGCGCCCAGACAGGGCGGAGCGGCTACACCTTC,CAISAQTGRSGYTF
few,TRBV7-2,TRBJ2-3,-,16,TGTGCCAGCAGCTTGGGACAGGCTAGCGGTACGGATACGCAGTATTTT,CASSLGQASGTDTQYF
few,TRBV29-1,TRBJ2-5,TRBD2,16,TGCAGCGTTGAGTGGACTAGCGGGAGGGCGGGAGAGACCCAGTACTTC,CSVEWTSGRAGETQYF
-,TRBV6-2/TRBV6-3,TRBJ2-3,TRBD1,14,TGTGCCAGCAGGAACGACAGGGCCCCAGATACGCAGTATTTT,CASRNDRAPDTQYF
few,TRBV18,TRBJ2-4,TRBD2,17,TGTGCCAGCTCTACTGAGAGACTAGCCTTAGCCAAAAACATTCAGTACTTC,CASSTERLALAKNIQYF
few,TRBV19,TRBJ2-1,-,13,TGTGCCACCGGAACCTCGGGATCCGTCGGGCAGTTCTTC,CATGTSGSVGQFF
few,TRBV2,TRBJ2-7,-,15,TGTGCCAGCAGTGATGACGCGGGATCGACCCTCGAGCAGTACTTC,CASSDDAGSTLEQYF
-,TRBV3-1,TRBJ1-5,-,13,TGTGCCAGCAGCCCTCGGCGGCCCCAGCCCCAGCATTTT,CASSPRRPQPQHF
few,TRBV5-6,TRBJ2-1,-,14,TGTGCCAGCAGCGGGACGGAATTCACCGGCGAGCAGTTCTTC,CASSGTEFTGEQFF